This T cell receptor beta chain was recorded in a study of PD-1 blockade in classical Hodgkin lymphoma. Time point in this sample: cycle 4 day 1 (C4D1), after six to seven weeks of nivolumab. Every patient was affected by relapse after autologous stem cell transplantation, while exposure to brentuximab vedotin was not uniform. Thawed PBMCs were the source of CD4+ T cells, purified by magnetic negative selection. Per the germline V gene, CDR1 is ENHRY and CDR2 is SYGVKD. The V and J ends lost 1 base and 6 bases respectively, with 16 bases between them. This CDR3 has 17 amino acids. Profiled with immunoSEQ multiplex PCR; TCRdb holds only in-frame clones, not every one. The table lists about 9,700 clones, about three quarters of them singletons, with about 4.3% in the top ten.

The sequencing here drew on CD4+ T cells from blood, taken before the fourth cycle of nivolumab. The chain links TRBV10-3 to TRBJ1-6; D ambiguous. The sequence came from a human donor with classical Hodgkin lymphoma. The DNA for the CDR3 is TGTGCCATCAGTGAGTTGGGGTCTGACGGGAGTAATTCACCCCTCCACTTT. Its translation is CAISELGSDGSNSPLHF.